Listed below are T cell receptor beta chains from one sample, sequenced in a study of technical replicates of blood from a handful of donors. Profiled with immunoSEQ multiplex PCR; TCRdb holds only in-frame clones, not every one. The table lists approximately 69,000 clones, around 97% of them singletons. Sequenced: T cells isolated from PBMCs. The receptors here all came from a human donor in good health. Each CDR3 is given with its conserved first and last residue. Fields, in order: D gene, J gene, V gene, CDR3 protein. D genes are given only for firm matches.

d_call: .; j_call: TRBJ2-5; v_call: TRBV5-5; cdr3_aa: CASSSMDKSITEQETQYF
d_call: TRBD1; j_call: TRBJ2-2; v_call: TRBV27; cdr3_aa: CASSLPGQGLPGELFF
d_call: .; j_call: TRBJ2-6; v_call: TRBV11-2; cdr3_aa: CASSPSPRGAEGANVLTF
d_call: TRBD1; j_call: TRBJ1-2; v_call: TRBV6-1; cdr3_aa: CASSGQDRGRDGYTF
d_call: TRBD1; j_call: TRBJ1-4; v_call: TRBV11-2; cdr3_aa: CASSLFWDSATNEKLFF
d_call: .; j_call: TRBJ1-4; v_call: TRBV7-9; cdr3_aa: CASRPYRVDRYEKLFF
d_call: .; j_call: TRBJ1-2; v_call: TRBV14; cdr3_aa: CASSLRGASGYTF
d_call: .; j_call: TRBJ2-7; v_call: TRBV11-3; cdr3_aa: CASSLTRLGRYEQYF
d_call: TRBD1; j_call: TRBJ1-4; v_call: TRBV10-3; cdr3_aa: CAISEGGTGQWNEKLFF
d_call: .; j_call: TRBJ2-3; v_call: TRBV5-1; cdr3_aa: CASESGTARGDTQYF
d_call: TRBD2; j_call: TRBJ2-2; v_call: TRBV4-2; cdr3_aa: CASSPVSGDVTGELFF
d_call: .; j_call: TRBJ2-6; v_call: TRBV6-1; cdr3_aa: CASRQPGANVLTF
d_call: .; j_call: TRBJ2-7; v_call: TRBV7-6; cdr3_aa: CASSLAVGSYEQYF
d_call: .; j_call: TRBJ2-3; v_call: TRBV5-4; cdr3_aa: CASSLDAGRTDTQYF
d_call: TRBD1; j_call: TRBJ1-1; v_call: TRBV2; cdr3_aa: CASRGDRGLNTEAFF
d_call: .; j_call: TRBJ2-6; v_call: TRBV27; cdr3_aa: CASSPLNREQAGANVLTF
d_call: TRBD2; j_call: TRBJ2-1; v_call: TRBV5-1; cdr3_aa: CASSLALAGTSYNEQFF
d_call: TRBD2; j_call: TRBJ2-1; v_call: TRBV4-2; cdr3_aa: CASSLAGGTYNEQFF
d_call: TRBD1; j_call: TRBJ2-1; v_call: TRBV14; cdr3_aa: CASSQDKTGGNEQFF
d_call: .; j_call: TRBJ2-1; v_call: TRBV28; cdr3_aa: CAVGGGRNEQFF
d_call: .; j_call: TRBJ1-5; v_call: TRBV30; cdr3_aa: CAWEQGFNQPQHF
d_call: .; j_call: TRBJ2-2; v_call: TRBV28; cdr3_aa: CASSFFQVNTGELFF
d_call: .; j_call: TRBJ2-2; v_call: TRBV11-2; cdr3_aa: CASSPTSAAGELFF
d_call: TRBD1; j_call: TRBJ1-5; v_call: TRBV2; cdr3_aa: CASSGDSWNQPQHF
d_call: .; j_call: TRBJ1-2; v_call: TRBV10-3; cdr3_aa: CAISLNLVANYGYTF
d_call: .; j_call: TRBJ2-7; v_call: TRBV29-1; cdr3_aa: CSAESTGYEQYF
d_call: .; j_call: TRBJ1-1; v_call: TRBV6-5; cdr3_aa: CASIATEAFF
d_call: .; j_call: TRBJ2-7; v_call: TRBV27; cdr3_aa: CASSSAGIAPYEQYF
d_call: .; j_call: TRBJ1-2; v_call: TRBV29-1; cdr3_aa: CSVAIPGNYGYTF
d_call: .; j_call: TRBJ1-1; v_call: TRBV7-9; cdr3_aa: CASSPYVAVNTEAFF
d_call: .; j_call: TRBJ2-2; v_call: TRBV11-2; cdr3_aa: CASSLALGGWELFF
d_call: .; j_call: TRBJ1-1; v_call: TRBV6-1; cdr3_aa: CASSEVELRTEAFF
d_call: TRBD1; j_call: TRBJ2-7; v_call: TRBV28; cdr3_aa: CASYGPGQGYEQYF
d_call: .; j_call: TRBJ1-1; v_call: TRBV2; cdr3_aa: CASSSVGENTEAFF
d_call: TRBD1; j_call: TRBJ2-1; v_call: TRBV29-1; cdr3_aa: CSVVYPSGQGRTSSYNEQFF
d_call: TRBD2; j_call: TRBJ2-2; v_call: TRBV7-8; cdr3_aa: CASSLADIAGGTGELFF
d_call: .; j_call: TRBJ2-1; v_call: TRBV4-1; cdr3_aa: CASSSTGEYNEQFF
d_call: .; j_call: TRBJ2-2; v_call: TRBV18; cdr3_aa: CASSPNEWQDTGELFF
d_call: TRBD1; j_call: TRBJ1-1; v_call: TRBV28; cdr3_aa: CASRGGWQGGAAEAFF
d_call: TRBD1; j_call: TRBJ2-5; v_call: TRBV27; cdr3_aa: CASSPGTGRSREETQYF
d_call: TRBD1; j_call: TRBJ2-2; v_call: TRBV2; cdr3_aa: CASSRTGNTGELFF
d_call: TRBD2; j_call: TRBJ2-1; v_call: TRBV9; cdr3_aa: CASSVGLAATYNEQFF
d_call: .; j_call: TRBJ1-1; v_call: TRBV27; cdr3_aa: CASSAHRFTNTEAFF
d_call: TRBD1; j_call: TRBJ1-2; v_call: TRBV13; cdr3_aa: CASSRGPGTVSPYGYTF
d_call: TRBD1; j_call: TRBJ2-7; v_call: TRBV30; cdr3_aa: CAWDKGQASYEQYF
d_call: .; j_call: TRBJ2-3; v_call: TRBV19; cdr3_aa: CASSIVRTDTQYF
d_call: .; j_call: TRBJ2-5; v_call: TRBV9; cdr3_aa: CASSPGLSRGRETQYF
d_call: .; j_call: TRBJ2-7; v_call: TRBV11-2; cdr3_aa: CASSSLREAPYEQYF
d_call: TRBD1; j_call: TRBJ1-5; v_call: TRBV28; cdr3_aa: CASSMDRENQPQHF
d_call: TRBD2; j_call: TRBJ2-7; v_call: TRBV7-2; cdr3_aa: CASSSLGLDSYEQYF
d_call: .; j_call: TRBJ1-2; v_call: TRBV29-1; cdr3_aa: CSVRLENYGYTF
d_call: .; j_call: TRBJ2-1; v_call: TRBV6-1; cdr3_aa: CASSLDWTENNEQFF
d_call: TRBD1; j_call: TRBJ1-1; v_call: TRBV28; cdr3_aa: CASSSGTGLNTEAFF
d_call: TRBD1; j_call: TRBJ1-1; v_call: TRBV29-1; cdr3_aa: CSVVGRQGPEAFF
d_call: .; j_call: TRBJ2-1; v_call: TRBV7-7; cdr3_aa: CASRIRDAPQNEQFF